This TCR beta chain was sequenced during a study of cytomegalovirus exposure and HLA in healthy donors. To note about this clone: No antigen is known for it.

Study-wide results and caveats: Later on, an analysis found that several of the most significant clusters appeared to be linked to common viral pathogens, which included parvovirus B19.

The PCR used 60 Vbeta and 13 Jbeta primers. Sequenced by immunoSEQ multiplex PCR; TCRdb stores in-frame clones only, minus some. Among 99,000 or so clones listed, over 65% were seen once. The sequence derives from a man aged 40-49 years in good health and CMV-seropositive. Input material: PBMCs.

The DNA for the CDR3 is TGTGCCAGCAACCCCAGACAAACTGCCGGCACTGAAGCTTTCTTT. This encodes CASNPRQTAGTEAFF. The chain employs TRBV6-5 and TRBJ1-1; D is uncertain. CDR3 length: 15 amino acids. Trimming stripped 7 bases from V and 4 bases from J, with 19 bases between. Germline V gene data show CDR1 as MNHEY and CDR2 as SVGAGI.